A selection of T cell receptor beta chains follows, all from one sample in a study of T cell responses to AZD1222 COVID-19 vaccine. The assay was immunoSEQ multiplex PCR, and TCRdb's table has in-frame clones only and misses some. The sample has about 74,000 clones, roughly 90% seen once. The specimen was peripheral blood, collected on day 0 of AZD1222 vaccination. These receptors were obtained from an adult in good health. Each CDR3 is given with its conserved first and last residue. Each record gives: D gene, CDR3 length, V gene, J gene, clone size, CDR3 protein, CDR3 DNA. The D gene is left open where the match is weak. Clone size is given for some rows only: seen once, a few or many times, or a class if the clone is expanded.

D: TRBD2
length: 16
V: TRBV7-6
J: TRBJ2-3
size: once
CDR3: CASSLGQAGARDTQYF
DNA: TGTGCCAGCAGCTTGGGCCAGGCGGGAGCCAGAGATACGCAGTATTTT

D: NA
length: 10
V: TRBV19
J: TRBJ2-2
size: NA
CDR3: CASGLGELFF
DNA: TGTGCCAGTGGACTCGGGGAGCTGTTTTTT

D: TRBD1
length: 15
V: TRBV5-1
J: TRBJ2-2
size: NA
CDR3: CASSMDRANTGELFF
DNA: TGCGCCAGCAGCATGGACAGGGCGAACACCGGGGAGCTGTTTTTT

D: NA
length: 13
V: TRBV6-4
J: TRBJ2-3
size: NA
CDR3: CASSEGSADTQYF
DNA: TGTGCCAGCAGTGAGGGTAGCGCAGATACGCAGTATTTT

D: NA
length: 14
V: TRBV3-1/TRBV3-2
J: TRBJ2-6
size: NA
CDR3: CASRDNSGANVLTF
DNA: TGTGCCAGCAGGGACAACTCTGGGGCCAACGTCCTGACTTTC

D: NA
length: 14
V: TRBV27
J: TRBJ2-7
size: few
CDR3: CASSLQGEGYEQYF
DNA: TGTGCCAGCAGTTTACAGGGAGAGGGCTACGAGCAGTACTTC

D: NA
length: 15
V: TRBV6-1
J: TRBJ1-2
size: NA
CDR3: CASSEPPGGVNGYTF
DNA: TGTGCCAGCAGTGAGCCTCCGGGGGGCGTAAATGGCTACACCTTC

D: NA
length: 15
V: TRBV7-9
J: TRBJ1-1
size: NA
CDR3: CASSPLKGGNTEAFF
DNA: TGTGCCAGCAGCCCGCTGAAGGGGGGGAACACTGAAGCTTTCTTT

D: NA
length: 12
V: TRBV2
J: TRBJ2-1
size: few
CDR3: CASRLLYNEQFF
DNA: TGTGCCAGCAGACTCCTTTACAATGAGCAGTTCTTC

D: NA
length: 15
V: TRBV10-3
J: TRBJ2-1
size: NA
CDR3: CAISESGEGVGEQFF
DNA: TGTGCCATCAGTGAGTCGGGGGAAGGGGTAGGTGAGCAGTTCTTC

D: NA
length: 12
V: TRBV30
J: TRBJ2-7
size: NA
CDR3: CAWMGRGGEQYF
DNA: TGTGCCTGGATGGGGAGGGGGGGCGAGCAGTACTTC

D: NA
length: 13
V: TRBV6-6
J: TRBJ2-5
size: NA
CDR3: CASSWAGEETQYF
DNA: TGTGCCAGCAGCTGGGCAGGGGAAGAGACCCAGTACTTC

D: NA
length: 11
V: TRBV14
J: TRBJ2-3
size: NA
CDR3: CASSQEETQYF
DNA: TGTGCCAGCAGCCAAGAAGAGACGCAGTATTTT

D: NA
length: 13
V: TRBV30
J: TRBJ1-4
size: NA
CDR3: CAGTRGDSEKLFF
DNA: TGTGCCGGGACGCGGGGAGATTCTGAAAAACTGTTTTTT

D: TRBD2
length: 15
V: TRBV5-8
J: TRBJ2-1
size: NA
CDR3: CASRRTSGNYNEQFF
DNA: TGTGCCAGCAGGAGGACTAGCGGGAACTACAATGAGCAGTTCTTC

D: NA
length: 15
V: TRBV27
J: TRBJ1-3
size: NA
CDR3: CASSPQAGSGNTIYF
DNA: TGTGCCAGCAGTCCCCAGGCGGGTTCTGGAAACACCATATATTTT

D: TRBD2
length: 14
V: TRBV20-1
J: TRBJ2-7
size: NA
CDR3: CSASGGSGRYEQYF
DNA: TGCAGTGCTAGTGGTGGTAGCGGGAGGTACGAGCAGTACTTC

D: TRBD1
length: 14
V: TRBV5-4
J: TRBJ1-2
size: few
CDR3: CASSPDRGLGGYTF
DNA: TGTGCCAGCAGCCCGGACAGGGGGCTAGGGGGCTACACCTTC

D: NA
length: 13
V: TRBV7-9
J: TRBJ1-2
size: NA
CDR3: CASSLAGGDGYTF
DNA: TGTGCCAGCAGCTTAGCAGGGGGGGATGGCTACACCTTC

D: TRBD1
length: 15
V: TRBV7-2
J: TRBJ2-1
size: NA
CDR3: CASSSRDRGRNEQFF
DNA: TGTGCCAGCAGCTCCCGGGACAGGGGTAGGAATGAGCAGTTCTTC

D: TRBD1
length: 14
V: TRBV11-3
J: TRBJ1-1
size: NA
CDR3: CASSSRTGDTEAFF
DNA: TGTGCCAGCAGCTCACGGACAGGGGACACTGAAGCTTTCTTT

D: NA
length: 13
V: TRBV19
J: TRBJ2-5
size: NA
CDR3: CASSNNIQETQYF
DNA: TGTGCCAGTAGTAACAATATTCAAGAGACCCAGTACTTC

D: TRBD1
length: 16
V: TRBV18
J: TRBJ2-5
size: NA
CDR3: CASSLNRGHPQETQYF
DNA: TGTGCCAGCTCACTGAACAGGGGGCACCCCCAAGAGACCCAGTACTTC

D: NA
length: 14
V: TRBV10-3
J: TRBJ2-6
size: once
CDR3: CAISTTLGANVLTF
DNA: TGTGCCATCAGTACCACACTCGGGGCCAACGTCCTGACTTTC

D: TRBD1
length: 16
V: TRBV28
J: TRBJ2-2
size: NA
CDR3: CASSDLRGRTTGELFF
DNA: TGTGCCAGCAGTGACCTCAGGGGGCGTACCACCGGGGAGCTGTTTTTT

D: NA
length: 11
V: TRBV20-1
J: TRBJ2-3
size: few
CDR3: CSARGTDTQYF
DNA: TGCAGTGCTAGGGGCACAGATACGCAGTATTTT

D: NA
length: 18
V: TRBV29-1
J: TRBJ1-4
size: NA
CDR3: CSVEAEPGQKKTNEKLFF
DNA: TGCAGCGTGGAGGCCGAACCGGGACAAAAGAAAACTAATGAAAAACTGTTTTTT

D: TRBD1
length: 15
V: TRBV7-2
J: TRBJ1-4
size: few
CDR3: CASSAGQGAYEKLFF
DNA: TGTGCCAGCAGCGCGGGACAGGGGGCGTATGAAAAACTGTTTTTT

D: NA
length: 14
V: TRBV29-1
J: TRBJ2-5
size: NA
CDR3: CSACGAGPQETQYF
DNA: TGCAGCGCCTGCGGGGCGGGCCCCCAAGAGACCCAGTACTTC

D: NA
length: 13
V: TRBV28
J: TRBJ2-7
size: NA
CDR3: CASRRQTTYEQYF
DNA: TGTGCCAGCAGGCGGCAGACTACCTACGAGCAGTACTTC

D: NA
length: 13
V: TRBV10-3
J: TRBJ1-3
size: NA
CDR3: CAIRDGSGNTIYF
DNA: TGTGCCATCAGAGACGGGTCTGGAAACACCATATATTTT

D: NA
length: 12
V: TRBV5-8
J: TRBJ1-1
size: NA
CDR3: CAILARNTEAFF
DNA: TGTGCCATCCTGGCCAGGAACACTGAAGCTTTCTTT

D: TRBD1
length: 16
V: TRBV7-2
J: TRBJ1-5
size: NA
CDR3: CASSSPDRPVGEPQHF
DNA: TGTGCCAGCAGCTCCCCGGACAGGCCCGTAGGGGAACCCCAGCATTTT

D: TRBD1
length: 15
V: TRBV19
J: TRBJ1-5
size: few
CDR3: CASSETGEWNQPQHF
DNA: TGTGCCAGTAGTGAGACAGGGGAGTGGAATCAGCCCCAGCATTTT

D: NA
length: 12
V: TRBV29-1
J: TRBJ1-2
size: NA
CDR3: CSVVEDSYGYTF
DNA: TGCAGCGTTGTAGAAGACAGTTATGGCTACACCTTC

D: NA
length: 18
V: TRBV27
J: TRBJ2-7
size: NA
CDR3: CASSFFPPQGTFAYEQYF
DNA: TGTGCCAGCAGTTTTTTTCCCCCACAGGGTACCTTCGCCTACGAGCAGTACTTC

D: NA
length: 17
V: TRBV21-1
J: TRBJ2-1
size: NA
CDR3: CASSPRPQLAGDNEQFF
DNA: TGTGCCAGCAGCCCCCGGCCCCAACTAGCGGGGGACAATGAGCAGTTCTTC

D: NA
length: 14
V: TRBV6-5
J: TRBJ2-7
size: NA
CDR3: CASSTGPGWNEQYF
DNA: TGTGCCAGCAGCACCGGACCAGGGTGGAACGAGCAGTACTTC

D: NA
length: 13
V: TRBV28
J: TRBJ1-2
size: NA
CDR3: CASSQTGFGGYTF
DNA: TGTGCCAGCAGCCAAACAGGGTTTGGCGGCTACACCTTC

D: NA
length: 14
V: TRBV19
J: TRBJ1-3
size: NA
CDR3: CASSFGSSGNTIYF
DNA: TGTGCCAGTAGTTTTGGATCCTCTGGAAACACCATATATTTT

D: NA
length: 16
V: TRBV6-1
J: TRBJ1-2
size: NA
CDR3: CASSEVVSSARVGYTF
DNA: TGTGCCAGCAGTGAAGTGGTGTCCTCGGCTCGGGTGGGGTACACCTTC

D: NA
length: 13
V: TRBV30
J: TRBJ1-1
size: NA
CDR3: CAWSYPPLLEAFF
DNA: TGTGCCTGGAGTTACCCACCACTCTTAGAAGCTTTCTTT

D: NA
length: 14
V: TRBV29-1
J: TRBJ2-1
size: few
CDR3: CSVGAPTVNNEQFF
DNA: TGCAGCGTTGGGGCCCCGACAGTAAACAATGAGCAGTTCTTC

D: NA
length: 13
V: TRBV19
J: TRBJ1-5
size: NA
CDR3: CASSSPAGQPQHF
DNA: TGTGCCAGTAGTTCCCCCGCGGGCCAGCCCCAGCATTTT

D: NA
length: 15
V: TRBV5-1
J: TRBJ2-7
size: NA
CDR3: CASSLVGGASYEQYF
DNA: TGCGCCAGCAGCTTGGTGGGGGGCGCTTCCTACGAGCAGTACTTC

D: NA
length: 12
V: TRBV2
J: TRBJ1-4
size: NA
CDR3: CARRGFEGKLFF
DNA: TGTGCCAGACGGGGGTTCGAGGGAAAACTGTTTTTT

D: NA
length: 13
V: TRBV29-1
J: TRBJ1-2
size: once
CDR3: CSVDPHRDYGYTF
DNA: TGCAGCGTTGACCCCCACAGGGACTATGGCTACACCTTC

D: TRBD2
length: 18
V: TRBV12-5
J: TRBJ2-1
size: NA
CDR3: CASGLVLVASGSPDEQFF
DNA: TGTGCTAGTGGTTTGGTACTAGTGGCTAGCGGGAGTCCTGATGAGCAGTTCTTC

D: TRBD2
length: 14
V: TRBV30
J: TRBJ2-3
size: NA
CDR3: CAWDGGAGTDTQYF
DNA: TGTGCCTGGGACGGGGGGGCGGGCACAGATACGCAGTATTTT